The sequence of this T cell receptor beta chain was determined in a study of cytomegalovirus exposure and HLA in healthy donors. This PCR relied on a set of 60 Vbeta primers and 13 Jbeta primers. Assay used: immunoSEQ multiplex PCR; TCRdb lists only in-frame clones, some missing. Of around 120,000 clones listed, about 83% are singletons. Study-level results: In most subjects, TCR beta sequences reportedly gave accurate predictions of HLA-A and HLA-B alleles. An observed cluster of highly shared sequence variants was recorded as a likely sequencing artifact. 150 or so TCR beta chains were listed as cytomegalovirus-associated.

Of note for this clone: As yet, its antigen is unknown.

CDR1 and CDR2 (germline): SGHRS, YFSETQ. V was pared by 4 bases and J by 9 bases, with 8 bases between. The CDR3 is 11 amino acids. This chain joins TRBV5-1 and TRBJ2-1; perhaps TRBD2 as D (5 bases). This clonotype originated in a woman aged 40-49 years in good health and CMV-seropositive. Material: PBMCs. CDR3 DNA sequence: TGCGCCAGCAGCCTGGCGGGTGAGCAGTTCTTC. Amino acids: CASSLAGEQFF.